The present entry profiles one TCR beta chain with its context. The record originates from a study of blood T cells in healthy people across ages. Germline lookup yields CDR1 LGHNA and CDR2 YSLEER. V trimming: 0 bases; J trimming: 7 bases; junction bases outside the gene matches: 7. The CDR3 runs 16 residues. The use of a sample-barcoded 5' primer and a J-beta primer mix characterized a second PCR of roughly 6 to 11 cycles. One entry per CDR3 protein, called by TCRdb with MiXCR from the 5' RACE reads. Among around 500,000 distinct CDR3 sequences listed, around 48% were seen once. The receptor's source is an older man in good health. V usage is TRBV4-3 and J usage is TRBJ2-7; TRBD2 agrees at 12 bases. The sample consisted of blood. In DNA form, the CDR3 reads TGCGCCAGCAGCCAAGACCCTAGCGGGGGGGATCGTGAGCAGTACTTC. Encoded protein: CASSQDPSGGDREQYF.